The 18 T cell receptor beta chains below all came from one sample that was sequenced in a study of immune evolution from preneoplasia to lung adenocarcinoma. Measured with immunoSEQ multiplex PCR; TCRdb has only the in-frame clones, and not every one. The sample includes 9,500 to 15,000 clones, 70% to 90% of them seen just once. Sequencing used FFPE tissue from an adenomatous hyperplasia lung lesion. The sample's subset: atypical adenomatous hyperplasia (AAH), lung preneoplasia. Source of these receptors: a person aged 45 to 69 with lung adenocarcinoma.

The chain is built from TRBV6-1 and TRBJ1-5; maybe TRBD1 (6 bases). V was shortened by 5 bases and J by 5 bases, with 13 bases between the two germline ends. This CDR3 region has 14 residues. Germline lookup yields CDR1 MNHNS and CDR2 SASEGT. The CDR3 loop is CASSNTGSYQPQHF. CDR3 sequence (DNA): TGTGCCAGCAGTAACACAGGGAGTTATCAGCCCCAGCATTTT.

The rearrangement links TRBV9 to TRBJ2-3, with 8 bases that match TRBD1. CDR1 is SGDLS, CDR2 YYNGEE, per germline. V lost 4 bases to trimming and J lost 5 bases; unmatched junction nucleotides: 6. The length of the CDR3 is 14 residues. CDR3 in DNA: TGTGCCAGCAGCCTGGACAGGGAAGGAGATACGCAGTATTTT. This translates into CASSLDREGDTQYF.

The DNA for the CDR3 is TGTGCCAGCCGGGAACAGGGTTCGACCCCTACCGGCTACACCTTC. Translating gives CASREQGSTPTGYTF. This chain links TRBV6-5 with TRBJ1-2; a weak D match, TRBD1 (6 bases). The germline V gene encodes CDR1 MNHEY and CDR2 SVGAGI. This CDR3 has 15 amino acids. Trimming took off 8 bases at V and 8 bases at J, with 24 bases between the two ends.

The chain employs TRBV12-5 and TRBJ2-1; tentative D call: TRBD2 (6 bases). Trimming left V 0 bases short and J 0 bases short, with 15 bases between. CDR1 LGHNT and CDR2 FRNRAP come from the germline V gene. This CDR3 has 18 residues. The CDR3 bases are TGTGCTAGTGGTTTGGTAATATCGGGGGAGAGCTCCTACAATGAGCAGTTCTTC. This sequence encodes CASGLVISGESSYNEQFF.

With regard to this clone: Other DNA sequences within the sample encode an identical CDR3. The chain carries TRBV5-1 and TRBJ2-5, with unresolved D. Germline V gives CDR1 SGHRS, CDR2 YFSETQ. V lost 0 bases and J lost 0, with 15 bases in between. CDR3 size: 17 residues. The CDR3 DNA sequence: TGCGCCAGCAGCTTGGAATCTGCACTACGGTACCAAGAGACCCAGTACTTC. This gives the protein CASSLESALRYQETQYF.

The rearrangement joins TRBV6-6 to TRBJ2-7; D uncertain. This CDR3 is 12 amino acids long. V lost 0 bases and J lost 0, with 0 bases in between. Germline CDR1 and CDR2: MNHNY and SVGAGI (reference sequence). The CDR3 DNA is TGTGCCAGCAGTTACTCCTCCTACGAGCAGTACTTC. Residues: CASSYSSYEQYF.

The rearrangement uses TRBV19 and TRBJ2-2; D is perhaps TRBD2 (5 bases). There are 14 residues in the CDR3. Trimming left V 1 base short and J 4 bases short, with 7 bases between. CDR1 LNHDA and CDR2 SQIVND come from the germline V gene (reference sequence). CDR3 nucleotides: TGTGCCAGTAGTATAGCGGGATTCACCGGGGAGCTGTTTTTT. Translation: CASSIAGFTGELFF.

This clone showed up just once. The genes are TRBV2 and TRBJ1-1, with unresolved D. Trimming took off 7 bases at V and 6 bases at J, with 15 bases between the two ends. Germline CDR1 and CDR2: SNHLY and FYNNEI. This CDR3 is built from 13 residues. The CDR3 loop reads CASIPALKPEAFF. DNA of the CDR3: TGTGCCAGCATCCCGGCCCTGAAGCCTGAAGCTTTCTTT. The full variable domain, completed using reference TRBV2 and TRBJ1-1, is EPEVTQTPSHQVTQMGQEVILRCVPISNHLYFYWYRQILGQKVEFLVSFYNNEISEKSEIFDDQFSVERPDGSNFTLKIRSTKLEDSAMYFCASIPALKPEAFFGQGTRLTVV.

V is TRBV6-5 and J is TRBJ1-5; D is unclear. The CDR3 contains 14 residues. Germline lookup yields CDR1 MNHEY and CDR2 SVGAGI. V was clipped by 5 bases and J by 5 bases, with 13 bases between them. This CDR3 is CASSSAVGDQPQHF. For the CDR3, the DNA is TGTGCCAGCAGTAGCGCGGTCGGGGATCAGCCCCAGCATTTT.

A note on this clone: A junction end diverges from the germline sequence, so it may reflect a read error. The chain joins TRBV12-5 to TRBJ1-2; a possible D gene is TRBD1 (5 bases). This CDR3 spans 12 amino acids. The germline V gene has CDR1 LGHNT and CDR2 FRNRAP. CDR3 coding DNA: TGTGCTAGTGCTTTGGGGGGAAGTGGCTACACCTTC. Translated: CASALGGSGYTF. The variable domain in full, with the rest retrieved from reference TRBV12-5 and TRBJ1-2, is DARVTQTPRHKVTEMGQEVTMRCQPILGHNTVFWYRQTMMQGLELLAYFRNRAPLDDSGMPKDRFSAEMPDATLATLKIQPSEPRDSAVYFCASALGGSGYTFGSGTRLTVV.

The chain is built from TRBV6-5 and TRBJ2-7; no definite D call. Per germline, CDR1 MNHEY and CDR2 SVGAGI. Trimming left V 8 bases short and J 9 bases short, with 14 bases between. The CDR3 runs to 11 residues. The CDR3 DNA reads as TGTGCCAGCGGTCCTAGTTTTGGGCAGTACTTC. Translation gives CASGPSFGQYF.

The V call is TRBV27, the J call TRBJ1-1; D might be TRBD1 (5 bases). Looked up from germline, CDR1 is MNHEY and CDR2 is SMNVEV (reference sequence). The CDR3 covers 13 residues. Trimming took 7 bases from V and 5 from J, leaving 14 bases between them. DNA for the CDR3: TGTGCCAGCAACAATCGGGGGGGGACTGAAGCTTTCTTT. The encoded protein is CASNNRGGTEAFF.

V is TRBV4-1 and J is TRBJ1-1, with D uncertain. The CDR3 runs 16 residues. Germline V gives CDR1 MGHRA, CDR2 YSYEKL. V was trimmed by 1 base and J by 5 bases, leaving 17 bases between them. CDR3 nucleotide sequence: TGCGCCAGCAGCCAAGCGAGACCCGGCGCGAATACTGAAGCTTTCTTT. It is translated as CASSQARPGANTEAFF.

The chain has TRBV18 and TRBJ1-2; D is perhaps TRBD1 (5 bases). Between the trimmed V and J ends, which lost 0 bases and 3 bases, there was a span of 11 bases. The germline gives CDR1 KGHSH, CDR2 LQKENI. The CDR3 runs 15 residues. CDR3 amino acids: CASSPPMGRDYGYTF. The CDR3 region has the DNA TGTGCCAGCTCACCACCGATGGGGCGCGACTATGGCTACACCTTC.

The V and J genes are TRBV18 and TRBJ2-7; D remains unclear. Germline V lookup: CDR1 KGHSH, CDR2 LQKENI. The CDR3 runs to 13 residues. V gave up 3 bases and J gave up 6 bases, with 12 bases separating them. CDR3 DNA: TGTGCCAGCTCACCTCCATCAGGCCGCGAGCAGTACTTC. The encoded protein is CASSPPSGREQYF.

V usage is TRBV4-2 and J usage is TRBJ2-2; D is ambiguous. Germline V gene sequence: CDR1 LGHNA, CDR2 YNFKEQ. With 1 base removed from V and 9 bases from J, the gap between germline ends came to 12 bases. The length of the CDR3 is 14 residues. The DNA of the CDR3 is TGTGCCAGCAGCCAAGCGGGCACCCGCAGGGAGCTGTTTTTT. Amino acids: CASSQAGTRRELFF.

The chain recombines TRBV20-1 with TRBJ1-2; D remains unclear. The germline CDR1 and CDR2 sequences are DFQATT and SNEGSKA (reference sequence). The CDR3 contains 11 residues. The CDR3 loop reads CSTSTNYGYTF. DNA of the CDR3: TGCAGCACAAGCACTAACTATGGCTACACCTTC.

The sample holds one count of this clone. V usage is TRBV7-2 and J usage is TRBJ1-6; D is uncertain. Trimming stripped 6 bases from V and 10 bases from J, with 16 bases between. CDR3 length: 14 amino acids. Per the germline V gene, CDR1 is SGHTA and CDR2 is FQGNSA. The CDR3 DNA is TGTGCCAGCAGGTCTCAACTTCCCCAGTCACCCCTCCACTTT. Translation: CASRSQLPQSPLHF.